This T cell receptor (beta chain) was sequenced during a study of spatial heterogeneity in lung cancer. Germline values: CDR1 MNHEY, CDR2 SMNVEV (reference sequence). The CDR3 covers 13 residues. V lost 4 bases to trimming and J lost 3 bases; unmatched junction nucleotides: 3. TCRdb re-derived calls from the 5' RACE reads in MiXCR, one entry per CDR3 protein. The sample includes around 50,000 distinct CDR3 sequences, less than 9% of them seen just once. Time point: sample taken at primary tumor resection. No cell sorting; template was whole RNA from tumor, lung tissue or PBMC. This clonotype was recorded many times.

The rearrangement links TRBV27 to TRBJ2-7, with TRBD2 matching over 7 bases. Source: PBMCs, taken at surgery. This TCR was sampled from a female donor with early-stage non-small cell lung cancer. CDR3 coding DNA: TGTGCCAGCAGTTACGGGGGGAGCTACGAGCAGTACTTC. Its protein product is CASSYGGSYEQYF.